Listed below are T cell receptor beta chains from one sample, sequenced in a study of Ad26.COV2.S vaccination and SARS-CoV-2 variants. Sequenced by immunoSEQ multiplex PCR; TCRdb stores in-frame clones only, minus some. The sample contains about 220,000 clones, approximately 88% of which appear only once. The sequencing here drew on peripheral blood, taken in a trial of Ad26.COV2.S vaccine versus placebo. The receptors here all came from a person aged 18 to 65 who received the Ad26.COV2.S COVID-19 vaccine or a placebo. Each CDR3 is given with its conserved first and last residue. Each record gives: clone size, V gene, J gene, D gene, CDR3 protein, CDR3 DNA. The D gene is left open where the match is weak. The size entry is marked missing in some rows and otherwise reads once, few, many or a size class.

size: NA
V: TRBV10-3
J: TRBJ1-1
D: NA
CDR3: CAISLGLFATEAFF
DNA: TGTGCCATCAGCCTTGGGCTCTTTGCCACTGAAGCTTTCTTT

size: NA
V: TRBV30
J: TRBJ2-2
D: NA
CDR3: CAWTLLGGGTGELFF
DNA: TGTGCCTGGACCCTCCTGGGTGGAGGCACCGGGGAGCTGTTTTTT

size: NA
V: TRBV7-3
J: TRBJ2-3
D: TRBD2
CDR3: CASSSSGFTDTQYF
DNA: TGTGCCAGCAGCTCTAGCGGGTTCACAGATACGCAGTATTTT

size: once
V: TRBV24-1
J: TRBJ2-3
D: TRBD2
CDR3: CATSDPGLAGVGDTQYF
DNA: TGTGCCACCAGTGATCCGGGACTAGCGGGAGTGGGAGATACGCAGTATTTT

size: NA
V: TRBV28
J: TRBJ2-2
D: NA
CDR3: CASSGPNTGELFF
DNA: TGTGCCAGCAGTGGTCCGAACACCGGGGAGCTGTTTTTT

size: NA
V: TRBV30
J: TRBJ1-1
D: NA
CDR3: CAWSVRPLNTEAFF
DNA: TGTGCCTGGAGTGTACGACCTTTGAACACTGAAGCTTTCTTT

size: NA
V: TRBV28
J: TRBJ1-2
D: TRBD1
CDR3: CASTIEGQGRYYGYTF
DNA: TGTGCCAGCACCATAGAAGGACAGGGGAGGTACTATGGCTACACCTTC

size: NA
V: TRBV13
J: TRBJ2-1
D: NA
CDR3: CASSPIGSVSEQFF
DNA: TGTGCCAGCAGCCCTATCGGTAGCGTTAGCGAGCAGTTCTTC

size: few
V: TRBV29-1
J: TRBJ2-7
D: NA
CDR3: CSVPGSGVGYEQYF
DNA: TGCAGCGTCCCGGGAAGTGGGGTCGGCTACGAGCAGTACTTC

size: NA
V: TRBV7-9
J: TRBJ2-7
D: NA
CDR3: CASSLEGGIYEQYF
DNA: TGTGCCAGCAGCTTAGAGGGCGGGATCTACGAGCAGTACTTC

size: NA
V: TRBV3-1/TRBV3-2
J: TRBJ2-7
D: NA
CDR3: CASSQGLGIHEQYF
DNA: TGTGCCAGCAGCCAAGGTCTCGGTATCCACGAGCAGTACTTC

size: NA
V: TRBV10-1
J: TRBJ2-5
D: TRBD2
CDR3: CASSPLGLAGEETQYF
DNA: TGCGCCAGCAGTCCCCTGGGACTAGCGGGGGAAGAGACCCAGTACTTC

size: NA
V: TRBV11-2
J: TRBJ2-2
D: NA
CDR3: CASSSIGAGELFF
DNA: TGTGCCAGCAGCTCCATCGGCGCCGGGGAGCTGTTTTTT

size: NA
V: TRBV11-1
J: TRBJ2-1
D: TRBD1
CDR3: CASSPRTGGIEQFF
DNA: TGTGCCAGCAGCCCTAGGACAGGGGGCATTGAGCAGTTCTTC

size: NA
V: TRBV6-5
J: TRBJ2-7
D: NA
CDR3: CASSYSGQSYEQYF
DNA: TGTGCCAGCAGTTACTCAGGACAGTCCTACGAGCAGTACTTC

size: NA
V: TRBV7-2
J: TRBJ2-7
D: NA
CDR3: CASSPDSSSYEQYF
DNA: TGTGCCAGCAGCCCGGACTCGAGCTCCTACGAGCAGTACTTC

size: NA
V: TRBV7-9
J: TRBJ2-7
D: NA
CDR3: CASSLGAEVDEQYF
DNA: TGTGCCAGCAGCTTAGGGGCCGAGGTCGACGAGCAGTACTTC

size: NA
V: TRBV6-5
J: TRBJ2-3
D: TRBD2
CDR3: CATETSGTDTQYF
DNA: TGTGCCACAGAGACTAGCGGCACAGATACGCAGTATTTT

size: NA
V: TRBV7-8
J: TRBJ2-7
D: NA
CDR3: CASSQDTLYEQYF
DNA: TGTGCCAGCAGCCAAGACACCCTTTACGAGCAGTACTTC

size: NA
V: TRBV2
J: TRBJ2-1
D: TRBD2
CDR3: CASSGIAGDPNEQFF
DNA: TGTGCCAGCAGTGGGATAGCGGGGGACCCCAATGAGCAGTTCTTC

size: once
V: TRBV6-1
J: TRBJ2-2
D: TRBD2
CDR3: CASSGTSGGANTGELFF
DNA: TGTGCCAGCAGTGGGACTAGCGGGGGGGCCAACACCGGGGAGCTGTTTTTT

size: NA
V: TRBV18
J: TRBJ2-5
D: NA
CDR3: CASSPPGRVGETQYF
DNA: TGTGCCAGCTCACCACCGGGTAGGGTAGGAGAGACCCAGTACTTC